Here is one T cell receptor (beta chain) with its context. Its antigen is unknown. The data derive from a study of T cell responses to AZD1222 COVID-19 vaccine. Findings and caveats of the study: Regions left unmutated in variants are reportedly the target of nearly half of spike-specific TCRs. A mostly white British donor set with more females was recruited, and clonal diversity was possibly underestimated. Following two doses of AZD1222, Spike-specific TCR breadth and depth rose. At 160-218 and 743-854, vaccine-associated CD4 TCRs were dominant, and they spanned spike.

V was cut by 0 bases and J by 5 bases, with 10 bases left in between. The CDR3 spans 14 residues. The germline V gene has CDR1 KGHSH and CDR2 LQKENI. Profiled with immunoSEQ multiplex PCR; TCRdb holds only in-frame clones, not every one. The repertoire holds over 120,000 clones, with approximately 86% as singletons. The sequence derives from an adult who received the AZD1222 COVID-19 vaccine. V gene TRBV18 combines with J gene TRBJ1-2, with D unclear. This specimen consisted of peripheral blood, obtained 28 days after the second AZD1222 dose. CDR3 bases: TGTGCCAGCTCACCACCGGGCAGTTCGTATGGCTACACCTTC. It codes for CASSPPGSSYGYTF. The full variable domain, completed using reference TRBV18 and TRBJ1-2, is NAGVMQNPRHLVRRRGQEARLRCSPMKGHSHVYWYRQLPEEGLKFMVYLQKENIIDESGMPKERFSAEFPKEGPSILRIQQVVRGDSAAYFCASSPPGSSYGYTFGSGTRLTVV.